The 23 T cell receptor beta chains below come from one sample, sequenced in a study of T cell repertoires in cytomegalovirus infection. TCRdb independently ran MiXCR on the reads; one entry per CDR3 protein. The table lists about 320,000 distinct CDR3 sequences, over 7.5% of them singletons. What was sequenced was PBMCs. Receptors originate from a human donor in good health (CMV status not recorded). Some clones in this sample may be carry-over from other donors' samples.

The V and J genes are TRBV7-2 and TRBJ2-1; 8 nucleotides align to TRBD2. The ends lost 6 bases at V and 7 bases at J; junction bases unmatched: 14. The CDR3 spans 16 residues. Germline values: CDR1 SGHTA, CDR2 FQGNSA. CDR3 sequence (DNA): TGTGCCAGCAGTCGCACCGGGACTAGGGTCGGGAATGAGCAGTTCTTC. Translated, it gives CASSRTGTRVGNEQFF.

This clonotype was observed a handful of times. The V call is TRBV7-2, the J call TRBJ2-6; D gene uncertain. Germline lookup yields CDR1 SGHTA and CDR2 FQGNSA. Trimming took off 3 bases at V and 5 bases at J, with 14 bases between the two ends. The CDR3 consists of 16 residues. DNA for the CDR3: TGTGCCAGCAGCTTCGGTTCGAGTGCCAGGGCCAACGTCCTGACTTTC. Amino acid sequence: CASSFGSSARANVLTF.

With respect to this clonotype: One base away lies a much larger clone, so this may be a sequencing read error. The genes are TRBV12-3 or TRBV12-4 and TRBJ2-3; TRBD2 might be the D (6 bases). This CDR3 is 16 amino acids long. This chain's CDR3 is CASSSTAGLSTVTQYF. The CDR3, as DNA: TGTGCCAGCAGTTCGACTGCGGGGCTTAGCACAGTTACGCAGTATTTT.

The chain recombines TRBV27 with TRBJ1-5; 8 bases map to TRBD1. Germline CDR1 MNHEY, CDR2 SMNVEV (reference sequence). CDR3 size: 17 residues. V shed 3 bases and J 1 base; nucleotides not matched to a gene: 8. CDR3 sequence (DNA): TGTGCCAGCAGTTTCTCCAGTACAGGGGGGAGCAATCAGCCCCAGCATTTT. Encoded protein: CASSFSSTGGSNQPQHF.

This clonotype has ten or more counts. This sequence joins TRBV7-2 and TRBJ1-3, with no clear D. The CDR3 is 16 residues long. Germline V gives CDR1 SGHTA, CDR2 FQGNSA. The V gene lost 3 bases and the J gene lost 0 bases, with 12 bases spanning the gap. The CDR3: CASSFRPGSSGNTIYF. The CDR3 DNA follows: TGTGCCAGCAGCTTCCGTCCGGGAAGCTCTGGAAACACCATATATTTT. The full variable domain, in which reference TRBV7-2 and TRBJ1-3 provide the parts outside the CDR3, is GAGVSQSPSNKVTEKGKDVELRCDPISGHTALYWYRQSLGQGLEFLIYFQGNSAPDKSGLPSDRFSAERTGGSVSTLTIQRTQQEDSAVYLCASSFRPGSSGNTIYFGEGSWLTVV.

This clonotype has only a few counts. The chain couples TRBV7-8 to TRBJ2-2; 12 bases line up with TRBD2. Germline V gene data show CDR1 as SGHVS and CDR2 as FQNEAQ. CDR3 length: 20 residues. J gave up 7 bases and V 3 bases, and 18 bases lay outside the gene matches. CDR3 sequence: CASSFQNHPSGRAIGGELFF. For the CDR3, the DNA is TGTGCCAGCAGCTTTCAGAATCACCCTAGCGGGAGGGCCATTGGCGGGGAGCTGTTTTTT.

This clonotype was observed at least ten times. J is TRBJ2-5 and V is TRBV20-1; 13 bases align to TRBD2. Germline-derived CDR1 and CDR2 are DFQATT and SNEGSKA (reference sequence). The CDR3 is 15 amino acids. The V segment lost 3 bases and the J segment 5 bases; nucleotides outside the gene matches: 6. The CDR3 region is CSASLLAGGPETQYF. Here the CDR3 DNA reads TGCAGTGCTAGCCTACTAGCGGGAGGGCCGGAGACCCAGTACTTC.

The chain employs TRBV12-3 or TRBV12-4 and TRBJ1-1; a weak D match, TRBD1 (5 bases). This CDR3 comprises 13 residues. V dropped 6 bases and J dropped 7 bases, with 15 bases sitting between them. The CDR3, as DNA: TGTGCCAGCAGCCCCCGGGGGGGAAGTGAAGCTTTCTTT. This sequence encodes CASSPRGGSEAFF.

This clonotype was seen a few times. V and J are TRBV19 and TRBJ1-1, with 10 bases aligning to TRBD1. Germline lookup yields CDR1 LNHDA and CDR2 SQIVND (reference sequence). J gave up 5 bases and V 3 bases, and 6 bases lay outside the gene matches. CDR3 length equals 15 residues. The CDR3 DNA sequence: TGTGCCAGTAGTATCGTCCGGGACAGGGGAACTGAAGCTTTCTTT. It translates to CASSIVRDRGTEAFF.

This clonotype was seen a few times. J is TRBJ2-5 and V is TRBV7-2; 15 nucleotides align to TRBD2. The germline V gene encodes CDR1 SGHTA and CDR2 FQGNSA. Trimming at V came to 4 bases and at J to 3 bases, leaving 9 bases not matched to a gene. The CDR3 totals 18 residues. CDR3 sequence (DNA): TGTGCCAGCAGCTCGGGACTAGCGGGGGGAACGACCAAAGAGACCCAGTACTTC. Protein sequence: CASSSGLAGGTTKETQYF.

The sample holds a few counts of this clonotype. The V gene is TRBV6-5, the J gene TRBJ2-7; D possibly corresponds to TRBD2 (5 bases). Germline V gene data show CDR1 as MNHEY and CDR2 as SVGAGI. V lost 1 base and J lost 2, with 12 bases in between. CDR3 size: 15 residues. The DNA for the CDR3 is TGTGCCAGCAGTTACTTATCGGGGTTTCCCTACGAGCAGTACTTC. As protein: CASSYLSGFPYEQYF.

This clonotype was detected many times. The chain is built from TRBV7-2 and TRBJ2-5; 15 bases agree with TRBD2. This CDR3 spans 17 amino acids. V trimming: 2 bases; J trimming: 10 bases; junction bases outside the gene matches: 11. Looked up from germline, CDR1 is SGHTA and CDR2 is FQGNSA. The CDR3 protein is CASSLRRTSGGVEDQYF. DNA of the CDR3: TGTGCCAGCAGCTTAAGGCGGACTAGCGGGGGGGTAGAGGACCAGTACTTC.

This clonotype was seen a few times. The genes are TRBV19 and TRBJ2-5; D gene ambiguous. The CDR3 spans 14 residues. V lost 5 bases to trimming and J lost 4 bases, with 14 bases between them. Germline assignment: CDR1 LNHDA and CDR2 SQIVND (reference sequence). The DNA for the CDR3 is TGTGCCAGTAGTCACTCCAGTATGCGAGAGACCCAGTACTTC. It specifies CASSHSSMRETQYF.

This clonotype was counted between two and nine times. The CDR3 region has the DNA TGCAGCGTTTCCAGGGAGGAAGGAAACACCATATATTTT. Translation gives CSVSREEGNTIYF. V and J are TRBV29-1 and TRBJ1-3; possibly TRBD1 for D (5 bases). This CDR3 has 13 residues. V was shortened by 5 bases and J by 4 bases, with 12 bases between the two germline ends. CDR1 SQVTM and CDR2 ANQGSEA come from the germline V gene. The full variable domain, with the rest looked up from reference TRBV29-1 and TRBJ1-3, is SAVISQKPSRDICQRGTSLTIQCQVDSQVTMMFWYRQQPGQSLTLIATANQGSEATYESGFVIDKFPISRPNLTFSTLTVSNMSPEDSSIYLCSVSREEGNTIYFGEGSWLTVV.

The sample holds many counts of this clonotype. CDR3 nucleotides: TGTGCCAGCAGCCCAGGACGGTCGAACACTGAAGCTTTCTTT. Its protein product is CASSPGRSNTEAFF. The rearrangement joins TRBV7-3 to TRBJ1-1; unclear D gene. V gave up 5 bases and J gave up 1 base, with 11 bases separating them. The length of the CDR3 is 14 residues. Germline CDR1 reads SGHTA; CDR2 reads FQGTGA.

This clonotype was picked up many times. The chain is built from TRBV7-2 and TRBJ2-1; TRBD1 matches at 11 bases. CDR3 size: 17 residues. The V gene end was trimmed by 0 bases and the J gene end by 4 bases; junction bases not matched to a gene: 5. Germline V gives CDR1 SGHTA, CDR2 FQGNSA. The CDR3 DNA reads TGTGCCAGCAGCTTAGCAAGAGGGACAGGGGGGTACAATGAGCAGTTCTTC. Its protein is CASSLARGTGGYNEQFF. Using reference TRBV7-2 and TRBJ2-1 for the parts outside the CDR3, the full variable domain is GAGVSQSPSNKVTEKGKDVELRCDPISGHTALYWYRQSLGQGLEFLIYFQGNSAPDKSGLPSDRFSAERTGGSVSTLTIQRTQQEDSAVYLCASSLARGTGGYNEQFFGPGTRLTVL.

This sequence joins TRBV12-3 or TRBV12-4 and TRBJ2-5, with D possibly matching TRBD2 (6 bases). V was trimmed by 8 bases and J by 2 bases, leaving 12 bases between them. The CDR3 is made up of 13 amino acids. CDR3 sequence reads: CASGSGVQETQYF. The DNA for the CDR3 is TGTGCCAGCGGGTCGGGGGTTCAAGAGACCCAGTACTTC.

This clonotype has a handful of counts. The V gene is TRBV28, the J gene TRBJ1-4; 9 bases map to TRBD1. J gave up 8 bases and V 7 bases, and 14 bases lay outside the gene matches. The germline CDR1 and CDR2 sequences are MDHEN and SYDVKM. The CDR3 has 16 amino acids. CDR3 DNA: TGTGCCAGCACTCCGGGACAGGGAAGGTGGGGAGAAAAACTGTTTTTT. Its protein is CASTPGQGRWGEKLFF.

The chain joins TRBV7-2 to TRBJ2-2; 9 bases fit TRBD2. Trimming removed 7 bases from V and 4 bases from J; junction bases left unmatched: 10. There are 16 residues in the CDR3. CDR1 SGHTA and CDR2 FQGNSA come from the germline V gene. This chain's CDR3 is CASTVIAGAFTGELFF. The CDR3 nucleotides read TGTGCCAGCACCGTTATAGCGGGAGCGTTCACCGGGGAGCTGTTTTTT.

This clonotype was seen at least ten times. The V call is TRBV7-6, the J call TRBJ1-6; 10 bases align to TRBD1. CDR3 length: 16 amino acids. In germline, CDR1 is SGHVS, CDR2 FNYEAQ. V shed 5 bases and J 8 bases; nucleotides not matched to a gene: 9. This CDR3 is CASSPTGTGAYSPLHF. The CDR3 DNA is TGTGCCAGCAGCCCCACCGGGACAGGGGCCTATTCACCCCTCCACTTT. Full variable domain (outside the CDR3, taken from reference TRBV7-6 and TRBJ1-6): GAGVSQSPRYKVTKRGQDVALRCDPISGHVSLYWYRQALGQGPEFLTYFNYEAQQDKSGLPNDRFSAERPEGSISTLTIQRTEQRDSAMYRCASSPTGTGAYSPLHFGNGTRLTVT.

In this sample, this clonotype turned up once. This sequence may be a read error, since a much larger clone differs from it by one base. The rearrangement joins TRBV6-6 to TRBJ2-1; tentatively, D is TRBD1 (7 bases). With 5 bases removed from V and 6 bases from J, the gap between germline ends came to 14 bases. CDR1 is MNHNY, CDR2 SVGAGI, per germline (reference sequence). The CDR3 loop spans 14 amino acids. The CDR3: CASSHSRGANEQFF. As DNA, the CDR3 is TGTGCCAGCAGTCACAGCAGGGGGGCCAATGAGCAGTTCTTC.

This clonotype has at least ten counts. The rearrangement links TRBV10-3 to TRBJ2-2, with D maybe TRBD1 (6 bases). The CDR3 covers 17 residues. V lost 2 bases to trimming and J lost 4 bases, with 17 bases between them. Germline CDR1 ENHRY, CDR2 SYGVKD. CDR3 sequence (DNA): TGTGCCATCAGTGAGCGGGACACCCAACCTGGCACCGGGGAGCTGTTTTTT. Amino acids: CAISERDTQPGTGELFF.

The V and J genes are TRBV7-3 and TRBJ2-7; D remains ambiguous. V gave up 4 bases and J gave up 6 bases, with 7 bases separating them. This CDR3 comprises 11 residues. Germline V CDR1 and CDR2: SGHTA, FQGTGA. The CDR3 spells CASSSRLEQYF. As DNA, the CDR3 is TGTGCCAGCAGCTCCCGGCTCGAGCAGTACTTC.